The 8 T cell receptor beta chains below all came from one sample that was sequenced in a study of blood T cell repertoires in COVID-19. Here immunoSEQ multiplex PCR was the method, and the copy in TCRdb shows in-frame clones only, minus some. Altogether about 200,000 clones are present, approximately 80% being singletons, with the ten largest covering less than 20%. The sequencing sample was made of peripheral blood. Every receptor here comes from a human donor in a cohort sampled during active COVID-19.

The CDR3 DNA sequence: TGTGCTAGTGGTTTGGTACTGGGGGCCCCTGTCTATGGCTACACCTTC. Amino acid sequence: CASGLVLGAPVYGYTF. This sequence joins TRBV12-5 and TRBJ1-2, with D perhaps TRBD1 (6 bases). Germline loops: CDR1 LGHNT, CDR2 FRNRAP. The length of the CDR3 is 16 residues. V was shortened by 0 bases and J by 4 bases, with 15 bases between the two germline ends.

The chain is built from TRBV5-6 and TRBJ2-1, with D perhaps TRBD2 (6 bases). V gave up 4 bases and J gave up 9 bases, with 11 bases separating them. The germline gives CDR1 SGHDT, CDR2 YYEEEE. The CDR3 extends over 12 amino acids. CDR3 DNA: TGTGCCAGCAGCCTTGGGGGAGGTGAGCAGTTCTTC. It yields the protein CASSLGGGEQFF. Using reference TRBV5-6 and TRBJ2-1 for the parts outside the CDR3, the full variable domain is DAGVTQSPTHLIKTRGQQVTLRCSPKSGHDTVSWYQQALGQGPQFIFQYYEEEERQRGNFPDRFSGHQFPNYSSELNVNALLLGDSALYLCASSLGGGEQFFGPGTRLTVL.

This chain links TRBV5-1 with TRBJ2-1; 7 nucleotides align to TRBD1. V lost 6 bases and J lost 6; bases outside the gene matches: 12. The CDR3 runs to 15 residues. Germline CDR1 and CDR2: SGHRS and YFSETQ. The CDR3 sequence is CASKPYRGRVNEQFF. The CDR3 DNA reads TGCGCCAGCAAACCTTACAGGGGTCGGGTCAATGAGCAGTTCTTC. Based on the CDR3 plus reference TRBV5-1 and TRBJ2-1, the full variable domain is KAGVTQTPRYLIKTRGQQVTLSCSPISGHRSVSWYQQTPGQGLQFLFEYFSETQRNKGNFPGRFSGRQFSNSRSEMNVSTLELGDSALYLCASKPYRGRVNEQFFGPGTRLTVL.

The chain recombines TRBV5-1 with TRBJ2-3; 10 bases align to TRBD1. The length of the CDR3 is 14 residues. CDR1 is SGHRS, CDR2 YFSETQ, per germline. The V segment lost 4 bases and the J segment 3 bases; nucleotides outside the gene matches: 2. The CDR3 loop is CASSEGQGTDTQYF. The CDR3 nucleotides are TGCGCCAGCAGCGAGGGACAGGGGACAGATACGCAGTATTTT.

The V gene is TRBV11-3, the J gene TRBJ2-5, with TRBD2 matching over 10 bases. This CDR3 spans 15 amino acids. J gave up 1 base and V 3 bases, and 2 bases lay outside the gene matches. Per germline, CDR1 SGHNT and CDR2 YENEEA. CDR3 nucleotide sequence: TGTGCCAGCAGCTTGCGGACTAGCGGCCAAGAGACCCAGTACTTC. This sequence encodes CASSLRTSGQETQYF.

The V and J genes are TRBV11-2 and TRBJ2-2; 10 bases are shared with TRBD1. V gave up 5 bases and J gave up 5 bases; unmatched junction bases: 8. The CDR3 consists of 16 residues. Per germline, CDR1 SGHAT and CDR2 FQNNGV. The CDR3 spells CASSPLSGQGTGELFF. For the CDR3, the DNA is TGTGCCAGCAGCCCCCTTTCGGGACAGGGGACCGGGGAGCTGTTTTTT. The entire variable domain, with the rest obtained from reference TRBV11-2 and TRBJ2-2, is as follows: EAGVAQSPRYKIIEKRQSVAFWCNPISGHATLYWYQQILGQGPKLLIQFQNNGVVDDSQLPKDRFSAERLKGVDSTLKIQPAKLEDSAVYLCASSPLSGQGTGELFFGEGSRLTVL.

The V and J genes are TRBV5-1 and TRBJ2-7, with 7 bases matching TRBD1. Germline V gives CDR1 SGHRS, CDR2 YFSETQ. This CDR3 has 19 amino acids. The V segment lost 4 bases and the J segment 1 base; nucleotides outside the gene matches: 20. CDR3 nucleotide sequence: TGCGCCAGCAGCGTCCACGCCCAGGGGGTATCGACGGGGTCCTACGAGCAGTACTTC. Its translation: CASSVHAQGVSTGSYEQYF.

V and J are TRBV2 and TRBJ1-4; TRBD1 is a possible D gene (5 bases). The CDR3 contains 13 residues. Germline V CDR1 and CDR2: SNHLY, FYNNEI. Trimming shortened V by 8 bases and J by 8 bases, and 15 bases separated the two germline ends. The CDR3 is CASGEGMEEKLFF. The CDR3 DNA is TGTGCCAGCGGGGAGGGGATGGAGGAAAAACTGTTTTTT.